This TCR beta chain was identified in a study of T cell responses to AZD1222 COVID-19 vaccine. Background on the study: Pooling of second doses given at about 4 or about 12 weeks was done.

Study outcomes and limitations: After the peak T cell response, and only then, were repertoires sampled. Spike was spanned by vaccine-associated CD4 TCRs, which were dominant at 160-218 and 743-854. Females outnumbered males among donors, who were mostly white British; clonal diversity was possibly underestimated.

CDR3 size: 15 residues. Germline V CDR1 and CDR2: MDHEN, SYDVKM. The junction had 4 bases not matched to a gene; V was cut back by 2 bases and J by 7 bases. This clone was seen repeatedly, ten times or more. Its antigen is as yet unknown. Sequencing used immunoSEQ multiplex PCR; TCRdb keeps in-frame clones, though not all of them. The sample has approximately 88,000 clones; 70% to 85% are singletons. This sequence joins TRBV28 and TRBJ2-2; 10 bases line up with TRBD1. The TCR was taken from an adult in good health. Sequencing was performed on peripheral blood, taken on day 0 of AZD1222 vaccination. The CDR3 DNA sequence: TGTGCCAGCAGTTTAGCGACAGGGGGCATCGGGGAGCTGTTTTTT. It is translated as CASSLATGGIGELFF.